These 24 T cell receptor beta chains were all obtained from the same sample, sequenced in a study of vaccination effects on CD4 cells after COVID-19. Their antigen targets remain unknown. The method was immunoSEQ multiplex PCR; TCRdb's version includes in-frame clones alone and lacks a portion of them. The sample consists of about 30,000 clones, less than 75% of them appearing once. Between days 9 and 11 of culture, CD4+ T cells were separated out. The sequencing here drew on CD4+ T cells from PBMCs cultured without peptide, taken before COVID-19 vaccination. These receptors all stem from a human donor who received a COVID-19 vaccine.

The gene calls are TRBV11-2 and TRBJ1-2; 11 nucleotides match TRBD1. The CDR3 has 18 residues. The V and J ends lost 3 bases and 8 bases, in that order; junction bases with no gene match: 17. Germline CDR1 is SGHAT and CDR2 is FQNNGV. CDR3 sequence reads: CASSLGDTGTGGVRGYTF. The CDR3 nucleotides read TGTGCCAGCAGCTTGGGGGACACCGGGACAGGGGGAGTGAGAGGCTACACCTTC.

This clone was observed a few times. The CDR3 bases are TGTGCCATCAAACAGGGGGACGCCTACGAGCAGTACTTC. It is translated as CAIKQGDAYEQYF. V and J are TRBV10-3 and TRBJ2-7; TRBD1 aligns across 8 bases. V shed 7 bases and J 2 bases; nucleotides not matched to a gene: 4. CDR1 ENHRY and CDR2 SYGVKD come from the germline V gene. This CDR3 is 13 amino acids long.

The CDR3 region is CATSDRDREGNEQFF. CDR3 DNA: TGTGCCACCAGTGACCGGGACAGGGAGGGAAATGAGCAGTTCTTC. V usage is TRBV24-1 and J usage is TRBJ2-1, with 9 bases identical to TRBD1. The CDR3 consists of 15 residues. The germline V gene encodes CDR1 KGHDR and CDR2 SFDVKD. J lost 7 bases, V lost 4 bases, and 7 bases had no gene match.

The gene calls are TRBV19 and TRBJ1-2; D perhaps matches TRBD1 (6 bases). Trimming removed 6 bases at V and 4 bases at J, with 12 bases between. The CDR3 consists of 13 residues. CDR1 is LNHDA and CDR2 is SQIVND in the germline V gene (reference sequence). The CDR3 sequence: CASRERGGYGYTF. The CDR3 DNA is TGTGCCAGTAGAGAGAGAGGGGGCTATGGCTACACCTTC.

This chain joins TRBV4-1 and TRBJ2-2; no firm D call. The V gene lost 1 base and the J gene lost 5 bases, with 14 bases spanning the gap. CDR3 size: 16 residues. In germline, CDR1 is MGHRA, CDR2 YSYEKL. The CDR3 is CASSQVNLVATGELFF. In DNA, the CDR3 is TGCGCCAGCAGCCAAGTTAACCTAGTTGCAACCGGGGAGCTGTTTTTT.

J is TRBJ2-1 and V is TRBV29-1; a weak D match, TRBD2 (5 bases). The germline V gene encodes CDR1 SQVTM and CDR2 ANQGSEA. The ends were cut back, 7 bases at V and 6 bases at J, with 10 bases in the middle. This CDR3 comprises 11 residues. CDR3 in DNA: TGCAGCGATACTAGGAGCAATGAGCAGTTCTTC. This sequence encodes CSDTRSNEQFF.

The J gene is TRBJ1-5, the V gene TRBV6-5; 9 bases match TRBD1. Per germline, CDR1 MNHEY and CDR2 SVGAGI. The CDR3 is 15 residues long. V lost 6 bases and J lost 2; bases outside the gene matches: 5. CDR3 loop: CASRTGGAGNQPQHF. DNA of the CDR3: TGTGCCAGCAGAACAGGGGGCGCGGGCAATCAGCCCCAGCATTTT.

This sequence joins TRBV3-1 (or the pseudogene TRBV3-2) and TRBJ2-1; D is unclear. Between the trimmed V and J ends, which lost 4 bases and 1 base, there was a span of 11 bases. The CDR3 is 15 amino acids. Per germline, CDR1 LGHDT and CDR2 YNNKEL (reference sequence). For the CDR3, the DNA is TGTGCCAGCAGCCTCAGTCTGGGGTCCTACAATGAGCAGTTCTTC. Translating it yields CASSLSLGSYNEQFF.

CDR3 region: CASSYLVGTQYF. Here the CDR3 DNA reads TGTGCCAGCAGTTACTTGGTGGGGACCCAGTACTTC. The chain uses TRBV6-2 or TRBV6-3 and TRBJ2-5; D is unclear. Trimming took 1 base from V and 7 from J, leaving 7 bases between them. CDR1 is MNHEY, CDR2 SVGEGT, per germline. The CDR3 consists of 12 residues.

This chain uses TRBV10-3 with TRBJ2-7; TRBD1 aligns across 10 bases. The CDR3 contains 15 residues. CDR1 is ENHRY and CDR2 is SYGVKD in the germline V gene. With 6 bases clipped from V and 1 base from J, the junction kept 6 bases outside the gene matches. The CDR3 DNA reads TGTGCCATCAGGATGGAGGACAGGGGGTCCTACGAGCAGTACTTC. Translated, it gives CAIRMEDRGSYEQYF.

A single count supports this clone. V gene TRBV28 combines with J gene TRBJ1-2, with unresolved D. CDR1 and CDR2 (germline): MDHEN, SYDVKM. V dropped 4 bases and J dropped 5 bases, with 8 bases sitting between them. This CDR3 has 12 residues. The CDR3 sequence: CASSSTEYGYTF. The DNA of the CDR3 is TGTGCCAGCAGTTCTACAGAATATGGCTACACCTTC.

J is TRBJ2-3 and V is TRBV7-9, with D possibly being TRBD2 (5 bases). V was clipped by 1 base and J by 2 bases, with 13 bases between them. The CDR3 spans 16 residues. CDR1 and CDR2 (germline): SEHNR, FQNEAQ (reference sequence). The CDR3 region is CASSLGRAGLTDTQYF. DNA of the CDR3: TGTGCCAGCAGCTTAGGGCGGGCGGGCCTCACAGATACGCAGTATTTT. Filled out from reference TRBV7-9 and TRBJ2-3, the complete variable domain reads DTGVSQNPRHKITKRGQNVTFRCDPISEHNRLYWYRQTLGQGPEFLTYFQNEAQLEKSRLLSDRFSAERPKGSFSTLEIQRTEQGDSAMYLCASSLGRAGLTDTQYFGPGTRLTVL.

V usage is TRBV7-6 and J usage is TRBJ2-2; the D is unclear. CDR1 and CDR2 (germline): SGHVS, FNYEAQ. The CDR3 covers 16 residues. Trimming left V 1 base short and J 7 bases short, with 16 bases between. CDR3 sequence (DNA): TGTGCCAGCAGCTTAGGGCGGCTGGTTCAGAACGGGGAGCTGTTTTTT. It codes for CASSLGRLVQNGELFF.

The chain couples TRBV3-1 (or the pseudogene TRBV3-2) to TRBJ2-1, with D unresolved. The ends were cut back, 3 bases at V and 7 bases at J, with 7 bases in the middle. The CDR3 is made up of 12 amino acids. Germline-derived CDR1 and CDR2 are LGHDT and YNNKEL (reference sequence). The CDR3 spells CASSQRWNEQFF. CDR3 DNA: TGTGCCAGCAGCCAGAGGTGGAATGAGCAGTTCTTC.

The genes are TRBV7-2 and TRBJ2-1; D ambiguous. Trimming took off 3 bases at V and 6 bases at J, with 9 bases between the two ends. CDR1 is SGHTA and CDR2 is FQGNSA in the germline V gene. The CDR3 spans 13 residues. The CDR3 reads CASSFYSTNEQFF. DNA for the CDR3: TGTGCCAGCAGCTTTTATAGCACCAATGAGCAGTTCTTC.

The chain recombines TRBV14 with TRBJ2-5; TRBD2 matches at 9 bases. Germline CDR1 and CDR2: SGHDN and FVKESK. The CDR3 loop spans 16 amino acids. With 1 base clipped from V and 5 bases from J, the junction kept 8 bases outside the gene matches. The CDR3 coding sequence is TGTGCCAGCAGCCAAGGTCGGCTAGCGGGGACGGAGACCCAGTACTTC. Translated, it gives CASSQGRLAGTETQYF.

The J gene is TRBJ2-7, the V gene TRBV5-4; 8 positions agree with TRBD2. The CDR3 is 14 amino acids. Per germline, CDR1 SGHNT and CDR2 YYREEE (reference sequence). J gave up 0 bases and V 4 bases, and 3 bases lay outside the gene matches. CDR3 residues: CASSKGTSSYEQYF. The CDR3, as DNA: TGTGCCAGCAGCAAGGGGACTAGCTCCTACGAGCAGTACTTC.

This chain joins TRBV28 and TRBJ2-7; 7 positions match TRBD1. In germline, CDR1 is MDHEN, CDR2 SYDVKM. V was clipped by 5 bases and J by 0 bases; unmatched bases: 1. The CDR3 loop spans 13 amino acids. For the CDR3, the DNA is TGTGCCAGCAGTCGACAGGGCTCCTACGAGCAGTACTTC. Protein sequence: CASSRQGSYEQYF. Full variable domain (missing parts from reference TRBV28 and TRBJ2-7): DVKVTQSSRYLVKRTGEKVFLECVQDMDHENMFWYRQDPGLGLRLIYFSYDVKMKEKGDIPEGYSVSREKKERFSLILESASTNQTSMYLCASSRQGSYEQYFGPGTRLTVT.

The rearrangement links TRBV5-6 to TRBJ1-2, with 7 bases aligning to TRBD1. Per the germline V gene, CDR1 is SGHDT and CDR2 is YYEEEE. This CDR3 has 15 amino acids. Trimming removed 4 bases from V and 3 bases from J; junction bases left unmatched: 9. The CDR3 sequence: CASSPRQGGDYGYTF. The CDR3, as DNA: TGTGCCAGCAGCCCCCGACAGGGCGGGGACTATGGCTACACCTTC.

This clone was counted a few times. V gene TRBV28 combines with J gene TRBJ1-5, with D hard to call. Trimming shortened V by 3 bases and J by 2 bases, and 23 bases separated the two germline ends. CDR1 MDHEN and CDR2 SYDVKM come from the germline V gene. The CDR3 covers 19 residues. CDR3 in DNA: TGTGCCAGCAGTTTGGAGGCAAAGGCCCTACGGGCGGGCAATCAGCCCCAGCATTTT. It encodes CASSLEAKALRAGNQPQHF.

This clone was counted only a few times. The CDR3 loop reads CASSSPAYNEQFF. The CDR3 nucleotides read TGTGCCAGCAGCTCCCCAGCCTACAATGAGCAGTTCTTC. The chain joins TRBV11-2 to TRBJ2-1; D gene unclear. V was cut by 4 bases and J by 2 bases, with 6 bases left in between. The CDR3 is 13 amino acids. Germline CDR1 is SGHAT and CDR2 is FQNNGV.

The chain employs TRBV30 and TRBJ2-3, with 7 bases identical to TRBD2. The CDR3 is made up of 13 amino acids. Germline V CDR1 and CDR2: GTSNPN, SVGIG (reference sequence). V lost 8 bases to trimming and J lost 2 bases; unmatched junction nucleotides: 7. In DNA, the CDR3 is TGTGCCCGGGGGGACCTAATCACAGATACGCAGTATTTT. Amino acids: CARGDLITDTQYF.

This clone is a singleton in its sample. This rearrangement joins TRBV19 to TRBJ1-1; perhaps TRBD1 as D (5 bases). The CDR3 spans 15 residues. The germline V gene has CDR1 LNHDA and CDR2 SQIVND (reference sequence). V was trimmed by 10 bases and J by 0 bases, leaving 18 bases between them. The CDR3: CATRDFSAMNTEAFF. CDR3 nucleotide sequence: TGTGCCACCAGGGATTTCTCTGCGATGAACACTGAAGCTTTCTTT.

This clone was found a few times. The rearrangement uses TRBV6-5 and TRBJ2-5; TRBD1 matches at 7 bases. There are 13 residues in the CDR3. The germline gives CDR1 MNHEY, CDR2 SVGAGI. V dropped 7 bases and J dropped 4; count of bases not matched to a gene: 6. The CDR3 sequence is CASTPTGRETQYF. The CDR3 DNA sequence: TGTGCCAGCACCCCGACAGGGAGAGAGACCCAGTACTTC.